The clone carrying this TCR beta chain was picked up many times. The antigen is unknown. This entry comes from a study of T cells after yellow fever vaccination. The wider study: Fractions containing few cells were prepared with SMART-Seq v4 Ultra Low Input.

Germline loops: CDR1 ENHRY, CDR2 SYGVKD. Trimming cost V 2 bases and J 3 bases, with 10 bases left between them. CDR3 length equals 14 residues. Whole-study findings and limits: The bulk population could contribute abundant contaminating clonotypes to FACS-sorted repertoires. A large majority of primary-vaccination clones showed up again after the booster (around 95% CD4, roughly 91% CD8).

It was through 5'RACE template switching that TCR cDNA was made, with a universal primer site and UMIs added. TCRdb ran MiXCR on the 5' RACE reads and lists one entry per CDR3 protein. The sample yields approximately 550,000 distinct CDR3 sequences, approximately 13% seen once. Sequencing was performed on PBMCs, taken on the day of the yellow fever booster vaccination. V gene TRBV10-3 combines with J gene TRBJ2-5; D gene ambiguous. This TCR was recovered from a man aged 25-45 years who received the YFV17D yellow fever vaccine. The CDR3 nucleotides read TGTGCCATCAGTGAGGGACGCGAAAAAGAGACCCAGTACTTC. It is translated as CAISEGREKETQYF.